Shown below are 12 T cell receptor beta chains from a single sample sequenced in a study of blood T cell repertoires in COVID-19. Profiled with immunoSEQ multiplex PCR; TCRdb holds only in-frame clones, not every one. In the table there are some 200,000 clones, roughly 90% of which are singletons. The sequenced material came from PBMCs or T cells enriched from blood (not recorded which). All receptors come from a woman aged 40 to 49 with acute COVID-19.

This chain links TRBV5-8 with TRBJ1-5; weak D call: TRBD1 (5 bases). Trimming pared 4 bases from V and 4 bases from J, leaving 12 bases between. Germline lookup yields CDR1 SGHTS and CDR2 YDEGEE. This CDR3 region has 14 residues. CDR3 region: CASSLLGGNQPQHF. The CDR3 region has the DNA TGTGCCAGCAGCCTCCTGGGGGGAAATCAGCCCCAGCATTTT. The entire variable domain, with the rest obtained from reference TRBV5-8 and TRBJ1-5, is as follows: EAGVTQSPTHLIKTRGQQATLRCSPISGHTSVYWYQQALGLGLQFLLWYDEGEERNRGNFPPRFSGRQFPNYSSELNVNALELEDSALYLCASSLLGGNQPQHFGDGTRLSIL.

The chain uses TRBV5-1 and TRBJ1-1, with TRBD1 as a possible D gene (6 bases). Germline V gives CDR1 SGHRS, CDR2 YFSETQ. The ends were cut back, 4 bases at V and 1 base at J, with 29 bases in the middle. This CDR3 region has 20 residues. Here the CDR3 reads CASSPIRDTLKTITNTEAFF. CDR3 DNA: TGCGCCAGCAGCCCGATCCGGGACACCCTTAAAACGATCACGAACACTGAAGCTTTCTTT.

This clone turned up a few times. The chain carries TRBV4-3 and TRBJ2-1; 9 positions agree with TRBD1. V lost 1 base to trimming and J lost 3 bases; unmatched junction nucleotides: 13. Germline V gene sequence: CDR1 LGHNA, CDR2 YSLEER. The length of the CDR3 is 19 residues. Written as DNA, the CDR3 is TGCGCCAGCAGCCAAGCTATAGTATCCGGACAGGGGATCTACAATGAGCAGTTCTTC. It codes for CASSQAIVSGQGIYNEQFF.

The gene calls are TRBV15 and TRBJ1-6; D not certain. Germline V CDR1 and CDR2: LNHNV, YYDKDF (reference sequence). V lost 0 bases to trimming and J lost 4 bases, with 13 bases between them. The CDR3 sequence is 17 residues long. CDR3 coding DNA: TGTGCCACCAGCAGAGATCGGATGGGAGGTTATAATTCACCCCTCCACTTT. Protein sequence: CATSRDRMGGYNSPLHF.

This clone was recorded a few times. The genes are TRBV2 and TRBJ2-7; tentatively, D is TRBD2 (6 bases). The CDR3 length is 11 residues. Per germline, CDR1 SNHLY and CDR2 FYNNEI. V shed 3 bases and J shed 6 bases, with 6 bases lying between them. CDR3 residues: CASSEGGEQYV. The CDR3 DNA sequence: TGTGCCAGCAGTGAGGGGGGCGAGCAGTACGTC.

DNA of the CDR3: TGTGCCAGCAGTGTCAAGGCGGGAATTTACGAGCAGTACGTC. It yields the protein CASSVKAGIYEQYV. The J gene is TRBJ2-7, the V gene TRBV2, with D perhaps matching TRBD2 (6 bases). Germline assignment: CDR1 SNHLY and CDR2 FYNNEI. The V and J ends lost 4 bases and 4 bases respectively, with 14 bases between them. The CDR3 has 14 residues.

The V call is TRBV7-9, the J call TRBJ1-1; D is perhaps TRBD1 (6 bases). The germline V and J ends were trimmed by 1 base and 5 bases, with 8 bases remaining between them. Looked up from germline, CDR1 is SEHNR and CDR2 is FQNEAQ (reference sequence). The CDR3 runs to 13 residues. The chain's CDR3 is CASSLDTGTEAFF. The CDR3 DNA sequence: TGTGCCAGCAGCTTAGATACAGGGACTGAAGCTTTCTTT.

The chain employs TRBV4-3 and TRBJ1-2; 9 nucleotides agree with TRBD1. The CDR3 is 16 residues long. In germline, CDR1 is LGHNA, CDR2 YSLEER. V was clipped by 0 bases and J by 8 bases; unmatched bases: 10. Written as DNA, the CDR3 is TGCGCCAGCAGCCAAGATGTCGGGACAGGGAGTCACGGCTACACCTTC. This translates into CASSQDVGTGSHGYTF.

The rearrangement joins TRBV18 to TRBJ1-2; no clear D. CDR3 length equals 14 residues. The ends were cut back, 3 bases at V and 8 bases at J, with 16 bases in the middle. The germline CDR1 and CDR2 sequences are KGHSH and LQKENI. CDR3 sequence: CASSPSTGAEGYTF. CDR3 DNA: TGTGCCAGCTCACCCTCAACGGGAGCAGAGGGCTACACCTTC.

J is TRBJ2-7 and V is TRBV7-2; 7 bases fit TRBD2. Trimming at V came to 5 bases and at J to 4 bases, leaving 11 bases not matched to a gene. Germline V lookup: CDR1 SGHTA, CDR2 FQGNSA. The CDR3 contains 15 residues. This CDR3 reads CASSKSGTTTYEQYF. The CDR3 DNA follows: TGTGCCAGCAGCAAATCCGGGACTACCACTTACGAGCAGTACTTC.

Here the CDR3 DNA reads TGTGCCAGCAGTTACTCAGGGACAGGGGGAGAGACCCAGTACTTC. Protein product: CASSYSGTGGETQYF. The chain joins TRBV6-5 to TRBJ2-5, with 11 bases aligning to TRBD1. Trimming removed 0 bases from V and 4 bases from J; junction bases left unmatched: 1. Germline loops: CDR1 MNHEY, CDR2 SVGAGI. The length of the CDR3 is 15 residues.

CDR3 region: CASTEQGEAEAFF. The DNA for the CDR3 is TGCGCCAGCACTGAACAGGGGGAAGCTGAAGCTTTCTTT. The chain joins TRBV5-1 to TRBJ1-1, with TRBD1 identical over 8 bases. The CDR3 covers 13 residues. Germline V CDR1 and CDR2: SGHRS, YFSETQ. V shed 6 bases and J 6 bases; nucleotides not matched to a gene: 7.